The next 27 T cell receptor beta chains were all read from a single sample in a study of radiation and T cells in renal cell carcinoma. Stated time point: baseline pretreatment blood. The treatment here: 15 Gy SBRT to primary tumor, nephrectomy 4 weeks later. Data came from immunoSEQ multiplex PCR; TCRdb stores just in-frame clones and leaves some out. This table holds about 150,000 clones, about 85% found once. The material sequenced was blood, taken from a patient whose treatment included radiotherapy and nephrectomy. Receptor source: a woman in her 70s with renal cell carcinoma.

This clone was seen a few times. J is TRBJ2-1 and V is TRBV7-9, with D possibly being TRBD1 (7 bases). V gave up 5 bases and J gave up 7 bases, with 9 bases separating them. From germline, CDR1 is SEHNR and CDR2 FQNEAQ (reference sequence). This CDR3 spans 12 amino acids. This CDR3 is CASSAGGNEQFF. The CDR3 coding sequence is TGTGCCAGCAGCGCAGGGGGGAATGAGCAGTTCTTC. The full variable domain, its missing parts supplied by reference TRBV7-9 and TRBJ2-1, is DTGVSQNPRHKITKRGQNVTFRCDPISEHNRLYWYRQTLGQGPEFLTYFQNEAQLEKSRLLSDRFSAERPKGSFSTLEIQRTEQGDSAMYLCASSAGGNEQFFGPGTRLTVL.

CDR3: CSVEDQGDKEGNEQFF. The CDR3 DNA sequence: TGCAGCGTTGAAGATCAAGGGGACAAGGAGGGCAATGAGCAGTTCTTC. The gene calls are TRBV29-1 and TRBJ2-1, with D tentatively TRBD1 or TRBD2 (6 bases each). CDR3 size: 16 residues. The germline V gene has CDR1 SQVTM and CDR2 ANQGSEA. Trimming removed 0 bases from V and 6 bases from J, with 18 bases in between.

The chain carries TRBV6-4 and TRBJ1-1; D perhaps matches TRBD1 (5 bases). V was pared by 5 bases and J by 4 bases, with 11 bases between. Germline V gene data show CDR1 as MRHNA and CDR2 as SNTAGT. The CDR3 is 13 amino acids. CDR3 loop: CASSRTRGTEAFF. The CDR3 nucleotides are TGTGCCAGCAGTCGGACGAGGGGCACTGAAGCTTTCTTT.

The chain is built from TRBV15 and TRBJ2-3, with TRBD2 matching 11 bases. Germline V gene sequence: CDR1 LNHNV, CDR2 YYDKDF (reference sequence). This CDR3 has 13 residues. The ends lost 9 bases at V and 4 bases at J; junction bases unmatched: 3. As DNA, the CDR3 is TGTGCCACGTTAGCGGGAGGGGCAGATACGCAGTATTTT. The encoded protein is CATLAGGADTQYF.

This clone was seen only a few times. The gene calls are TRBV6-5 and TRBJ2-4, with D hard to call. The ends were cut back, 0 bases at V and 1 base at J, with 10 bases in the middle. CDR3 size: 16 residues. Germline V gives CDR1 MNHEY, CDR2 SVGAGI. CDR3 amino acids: CASSYSTGTAKNIQYF. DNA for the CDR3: TGTGCCAGCAGTTACTCGACCGGAACTGCCAAAAACATTCAGTACTTC.

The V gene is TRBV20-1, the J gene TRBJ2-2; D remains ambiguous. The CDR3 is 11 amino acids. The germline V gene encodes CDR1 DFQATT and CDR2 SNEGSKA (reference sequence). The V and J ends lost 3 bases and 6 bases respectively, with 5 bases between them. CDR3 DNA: TGCAGTGCTAGGCTGCCCGGGGAGCTGTTTTTT. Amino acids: CSARLPGELFF.

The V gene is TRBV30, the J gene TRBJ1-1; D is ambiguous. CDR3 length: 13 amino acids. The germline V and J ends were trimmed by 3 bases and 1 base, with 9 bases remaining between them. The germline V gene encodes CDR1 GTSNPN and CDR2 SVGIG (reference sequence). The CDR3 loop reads CAWRGNRNTEAFF. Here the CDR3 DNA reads TGTGCCTGGAGGGGTAACAGGAACACTGAAGCTTTCTTT.

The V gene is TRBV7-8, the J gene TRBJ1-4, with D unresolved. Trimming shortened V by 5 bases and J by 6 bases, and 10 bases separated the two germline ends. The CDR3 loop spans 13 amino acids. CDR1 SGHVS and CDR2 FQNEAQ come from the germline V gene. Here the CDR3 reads CASSATWDEKLFF. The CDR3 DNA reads TGTGCCAGCAGCGCGACCTGGGATGAAAAACTGTTTTTT.

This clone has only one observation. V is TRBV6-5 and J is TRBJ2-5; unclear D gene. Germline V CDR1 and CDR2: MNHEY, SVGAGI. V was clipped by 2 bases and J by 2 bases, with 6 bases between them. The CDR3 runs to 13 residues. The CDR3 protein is CASSYGQQETQYF. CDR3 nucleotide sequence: TGTGCCAGCAGTTACGGGCAGCAAGAGACCCAGTACTTC.

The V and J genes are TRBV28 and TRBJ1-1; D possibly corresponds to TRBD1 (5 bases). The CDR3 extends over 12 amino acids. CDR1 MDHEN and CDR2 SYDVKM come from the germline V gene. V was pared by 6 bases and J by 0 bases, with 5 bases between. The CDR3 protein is CASRGVNTEAFF. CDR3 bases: TGTGCCAGCAGGGGGGTGAACACTGAAGCTTTCTTT.

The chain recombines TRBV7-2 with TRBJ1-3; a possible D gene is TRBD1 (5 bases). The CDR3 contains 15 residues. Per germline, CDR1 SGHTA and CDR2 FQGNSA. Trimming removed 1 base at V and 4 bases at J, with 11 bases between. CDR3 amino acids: CASSLVGAGGNTIYF. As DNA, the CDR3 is TGTGCCAGCAGCTTAGTAGGGGCAGGAGGAAACACCATATATTTT. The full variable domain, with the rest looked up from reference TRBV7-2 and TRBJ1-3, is GAGVSQSPSNKVTEKGKDVELRCDPISGHTALYWYRQSLGQGLEFLIYFQGNSAPDKSGLPSDRFSAERTGGSVSTLTIQRTQQEDSAVYLCASSLVGAGGNTIYFGEGSWLTVV.

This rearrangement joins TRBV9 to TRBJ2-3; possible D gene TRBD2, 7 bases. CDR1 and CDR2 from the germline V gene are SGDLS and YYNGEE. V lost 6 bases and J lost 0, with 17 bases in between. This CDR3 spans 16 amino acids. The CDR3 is CASTFGGPASTDTQYF. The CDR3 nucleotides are TGTGCCAGCACCTTCGGGGGGCCGGCAAGCACAGATACGCAGTATTTT.

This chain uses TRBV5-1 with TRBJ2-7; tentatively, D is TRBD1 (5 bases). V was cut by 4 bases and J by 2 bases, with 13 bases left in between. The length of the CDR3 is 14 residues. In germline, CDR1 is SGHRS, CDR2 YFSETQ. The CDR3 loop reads CASSITGTPYEQYF. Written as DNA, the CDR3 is TGCGCCAGCAGCATAACAGGAACCCCCTACGAGCAGTACTTC.

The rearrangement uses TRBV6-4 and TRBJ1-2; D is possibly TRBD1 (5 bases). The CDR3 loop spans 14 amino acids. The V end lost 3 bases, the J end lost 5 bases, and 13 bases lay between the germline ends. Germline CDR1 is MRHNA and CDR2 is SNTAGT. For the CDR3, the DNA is TGTGCCAGCAGTGAGGTCGGTCAGGGATATGGCTACACCTTC. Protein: CASSEVGQGYGYTF.

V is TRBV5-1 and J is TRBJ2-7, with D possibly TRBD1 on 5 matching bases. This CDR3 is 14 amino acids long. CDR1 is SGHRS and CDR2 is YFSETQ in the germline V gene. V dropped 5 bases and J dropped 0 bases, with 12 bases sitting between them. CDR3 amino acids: CASRYGQGSYEQYF. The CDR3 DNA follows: TGCGCCAGCAGGTACGGTCAGGGCTCCTACGAGCAGTACTTC. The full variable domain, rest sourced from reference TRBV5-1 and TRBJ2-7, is KAGVTQTPRYLIKTRGQQVTLSCSPISGHRSVSWYQQTPGQGLQFLFEYFSETQRNKGNFPGRFSGRQFSNSRSEMNVSTLELGDSALYLCASRYGQGSYEQYFGPGTRLTVT.

The DNA of the CDR3 is TGTGCCAGCAGCCCCGGGTGGCGGGGAGGCGACGAGCAGTACTTC. Its translation: CASSPGWRGGDEQYF. J is TRBJ2-7 and V is TRBV9, with a possible D match to TRBD2 (6 bases). The germline V gene has CDR1 SGDLS and CDR2 YYNGEE. The CDR3 runs to 15 residues. The ends were cut back, 4 bases at V and 5 bases at J, with 19 bases in the middle.

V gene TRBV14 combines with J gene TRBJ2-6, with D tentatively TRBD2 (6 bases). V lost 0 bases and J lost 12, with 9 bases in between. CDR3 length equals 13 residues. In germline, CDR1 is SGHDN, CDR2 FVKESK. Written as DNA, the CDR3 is TGTGCCAGCAGCCAAGATTTGGGGGGCGTCCTGACTTTC. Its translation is CASSQDLGGVLTF.

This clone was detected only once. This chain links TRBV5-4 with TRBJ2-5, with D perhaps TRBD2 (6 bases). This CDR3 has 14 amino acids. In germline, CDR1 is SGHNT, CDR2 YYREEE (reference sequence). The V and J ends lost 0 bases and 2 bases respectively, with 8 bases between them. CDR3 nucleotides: TGTGCCAGCAGCTTGGGGACTAATCAAGAGACCCAGTACTTC. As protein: CASSLGTNQETQYF.

Here the CDR3 reads CASSVQARGTGELFF. CDR3 nucleotides: TGTGCCAGCAGTGTTCAGGCTAGAGGTACCGGGGAGCTGTTTTTT. The V and J genes are TRBV2 and TRBJ2-2; D is undetermined. The CDR3 sequence is 15 residues long. In germline, CDR1 is SNHLY, CDR2 FYNNEI. Trimming stripped 4 bases from V and 5 bases from J, with 14 bases between.

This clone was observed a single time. The CDR3 DNA reads TGTGCCAGTAACTACGGGAACAGGGGAAACACCATATATTTT. It translates to CASNYGNRGNTIYF. The chain is built from TRBV19 and TRBJ1-3, with D possibly being TRBD1 (5 bases). V dropped 7 bases and J dropped 4 bases, with 14 bases sitting between them. CDR1 and CDR2 from the germline V gene are LNHDA and SQIVND (reference sequence). CDR3 length: 14 amino acids.

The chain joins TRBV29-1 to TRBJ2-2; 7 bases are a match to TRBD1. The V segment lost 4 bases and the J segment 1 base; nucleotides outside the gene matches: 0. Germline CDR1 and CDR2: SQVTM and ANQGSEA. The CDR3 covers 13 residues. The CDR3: CSVGDRNTGELFF. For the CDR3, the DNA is TGCAGCGTTGGGGACAGGAACACCGGGGAGCTGTTTTTT.

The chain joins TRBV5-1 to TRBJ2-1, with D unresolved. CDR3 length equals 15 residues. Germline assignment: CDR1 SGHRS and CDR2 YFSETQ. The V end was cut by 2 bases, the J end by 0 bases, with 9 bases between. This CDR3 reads CASSLPADSYNEQFF. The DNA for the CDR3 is TGCGCCAGCAGCTTACCCGCGGACTCCTACAATGAGCAGTTCTTC.

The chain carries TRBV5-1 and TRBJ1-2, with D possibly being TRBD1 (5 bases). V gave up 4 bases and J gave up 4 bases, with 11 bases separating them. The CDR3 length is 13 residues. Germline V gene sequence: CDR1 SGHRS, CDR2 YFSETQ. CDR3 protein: CASSGGTAYGYTF. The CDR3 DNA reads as TGCGCCAGCAGCGGGGGGACGGCCTATGGCTACACCTTC.

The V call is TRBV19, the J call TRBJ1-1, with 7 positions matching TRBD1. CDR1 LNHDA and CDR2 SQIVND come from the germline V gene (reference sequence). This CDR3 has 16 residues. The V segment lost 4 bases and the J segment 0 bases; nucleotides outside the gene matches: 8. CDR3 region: CASSRQGVPMNTEAFF. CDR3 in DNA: TGTGCCAGTAGTAGACAGGGCGTGCCTATGAACACTGAAGCTTTCTTT. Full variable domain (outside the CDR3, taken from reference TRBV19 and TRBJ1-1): DGGITQSPKYLFRKEGQNVTLSCEQNLNHDAMYWYRQDPGQGLRLIYYSQIVNDFQKGDIAEGYSVSREKKESFPLTVTSAQKNPTAFYLCASSRQGVPMNTEAFFGQGTRLTVV.

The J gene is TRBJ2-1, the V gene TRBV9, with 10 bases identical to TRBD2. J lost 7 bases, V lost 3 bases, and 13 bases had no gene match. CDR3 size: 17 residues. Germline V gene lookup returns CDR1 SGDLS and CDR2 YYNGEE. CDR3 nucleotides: TGTGCCAGCAGCGAGGGGAGCGGGGGGGTGAGTCGAAATGAGCAGTTCTTC. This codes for CASSEGSGGVSRNEQFF.

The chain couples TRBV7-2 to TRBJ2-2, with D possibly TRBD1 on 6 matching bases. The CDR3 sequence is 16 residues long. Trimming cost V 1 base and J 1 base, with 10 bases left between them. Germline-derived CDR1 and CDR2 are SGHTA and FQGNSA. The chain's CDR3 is CASSLDQGRNTGELFF. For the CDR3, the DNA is TGTGCCAGCAGCTTAGACCAGGGGCGGAACACCGGGGAGCTGTTTTTT.

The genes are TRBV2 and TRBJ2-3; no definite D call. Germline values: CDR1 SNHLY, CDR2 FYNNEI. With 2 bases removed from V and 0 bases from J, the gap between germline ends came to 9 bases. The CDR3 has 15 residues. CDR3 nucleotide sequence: TGTGCCAGCAGTGAAAGGGTAGGGAGCACAGATACGCAGTATTTT. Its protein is CASSERVGSTDTQYF.